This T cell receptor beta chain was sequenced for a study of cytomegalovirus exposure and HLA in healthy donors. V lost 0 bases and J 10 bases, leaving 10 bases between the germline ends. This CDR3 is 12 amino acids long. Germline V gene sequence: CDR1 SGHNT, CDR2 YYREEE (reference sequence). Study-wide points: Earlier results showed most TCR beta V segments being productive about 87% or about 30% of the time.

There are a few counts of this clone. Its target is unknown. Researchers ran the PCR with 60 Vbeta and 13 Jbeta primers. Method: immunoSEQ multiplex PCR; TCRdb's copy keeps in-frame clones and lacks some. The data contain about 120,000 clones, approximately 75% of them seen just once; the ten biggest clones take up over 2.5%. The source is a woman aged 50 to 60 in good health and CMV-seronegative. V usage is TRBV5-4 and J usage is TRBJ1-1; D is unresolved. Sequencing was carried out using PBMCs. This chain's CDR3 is CASSLGGMIAFF. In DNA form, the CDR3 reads TGTGCCAGCAGCTTGGGAGGTATGATAGCTTTCTTT.